The sequence of this T cell receptor beta chain was determined in a study of blood T cell repertoires in COVID-19. Overall study context: Samples of COVID-19 (acute and convalescent) were obtained from the United States, Italy and Spain. T cells, B-cell-depleted T cells, or PBMCs supplied cDNA or gDNA.

Germline values: CDR1 SGHAT, CDR2 FQNNGV. Trimming left V 1 base short and J 5 bases short, with 11 bases between. The CDR3 totals 14 residues. Authors' data handling: Nucleated cell number was recorded as an estimate derived from reference gene primer amplification. Data came from immunoSEQ multiplex PCR; TCRdb stores just in-frame clones and leaves some out. The V and J calls and clone size were taken over from that table, and D and trimming were inferred from the DNA. Among about 280,000 clones listed, around 89% were seen once. The sequenced material came from peripheral blood. The gene calls are TRBV11-2 and TRBJ1-1; D is possibly TRBD1 (6 bases). This TCR came from a man in his forties with acute or convalescent COVID-19. The CDR3 DNA reads as TGTGCCAGCAGCTTAGGAGGGGGTAGGACTGAAGCTTTCTTT. Protein sequence: CASSLGGGRTEAFF.